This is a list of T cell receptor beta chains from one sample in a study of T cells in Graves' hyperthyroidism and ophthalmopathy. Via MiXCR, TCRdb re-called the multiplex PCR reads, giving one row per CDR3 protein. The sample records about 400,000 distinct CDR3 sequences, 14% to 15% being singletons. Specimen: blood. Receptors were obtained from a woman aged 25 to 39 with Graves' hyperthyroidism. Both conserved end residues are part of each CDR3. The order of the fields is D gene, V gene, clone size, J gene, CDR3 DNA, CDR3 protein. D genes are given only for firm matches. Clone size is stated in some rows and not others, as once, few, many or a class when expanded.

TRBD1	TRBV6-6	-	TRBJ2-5	TGTGCCAGCAGTTACTCGATGGGGCCGGGACAGGAGGGGACCCAGTACTTC	CASSYSMGPGQEGTQYF
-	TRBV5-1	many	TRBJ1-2	TGCGCCAGCAGCTTGGAAGGGGCGGCTGGCTACACCTTC	CASSLEGAAGYTF
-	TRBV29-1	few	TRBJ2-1	TGCAGCGTTCAGGTAGCGGAATACAATGAGCAGTTCTTC	CSVQVAEYNEQFF
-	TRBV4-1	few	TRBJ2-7	TGCGCCAGCAGCCAAGTTGCCAATTCCGAGCAGTACTTC	CASSQVANSEQYF
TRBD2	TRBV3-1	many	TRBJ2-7	TGTGCCAGCAGCCAAACTAGCGGGTCTTACTACGAGCAGTACTTC	CASSQTSGSYYEQYF
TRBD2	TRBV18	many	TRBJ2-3	TGTGCCAGCTCACCACCGCGTGGGAGCGGGAGTTTAGATACGCAGTATTTT	CASSPPRGSGSLDTQYF
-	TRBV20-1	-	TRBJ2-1	TGCAGTGCTAGAGTGGGGAGCTCCTACAATGAGCAGTTCTTC	CSARVGSSYNEQFF
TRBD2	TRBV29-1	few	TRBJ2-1	TGCAGCGTTGAGTCGGCGGGAGCTTACAATGAGCAGTTCTTC	CSVESAGAYNEQFF
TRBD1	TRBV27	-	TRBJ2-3	TGTGCCAGCAACGACAGGGGTCGCCCTAGCACAGATACGCAGTATTTT	CASNDRGRPSTDTQYF
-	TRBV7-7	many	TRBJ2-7	TGTGCTAGCAGCTTAGCGCACGGGAGAGAGGCCTACGAGCAGTACTTC	CASSLAHGREAYEQYF